This note documents a single T cell receptor beta chain sequence. As yet, its antigen is unknown. The data were obtained in a study of cytomegalovirus exposure and HLA in healthy donors. Whole-study results and caveats: Associated with cytomegalovirus, according to the listing, were 150 to 200 TCR beta chains. Later on, a genetic analysis was performed. It linked a missense variant in DCLRE1C with V- and J-gene trimming of TCR beta. Some V segments, including TRBV6-2 and TRBV6-3, were excluded as indistinguishable.

The PCR ran on 60 Vbeta and 13 Jbeta primers. The repertoire was sequenced with immunoSEQ multiplex PCR; TCRdb's copy has only in-frame clones and lacks some. Here the sample spans 150,000 to 200,000 clones, just over 75% being singletons. V was clipped by 5 bases and J by 7 bases, with 17 bases between them. The CDR3 extends over 14 amino acids. Germline V gives CDR1 LNHDA, CDR2 SQIVND (reference sequence). What was sequenced was PBMCs. J is TRBJ1-2 and V is TRBV19; D perhaps matches TRBD1 (5 bases). This clonotype was sampled from a man in his forties in good health and CMV-seronegative. The CDR3 sequence is CASSVLLGLSGYTF. CDR3 in DNA: TGTGCCAGTAGTGTGTTGCTGGGGCTAAGTGGCTACACCTTC.